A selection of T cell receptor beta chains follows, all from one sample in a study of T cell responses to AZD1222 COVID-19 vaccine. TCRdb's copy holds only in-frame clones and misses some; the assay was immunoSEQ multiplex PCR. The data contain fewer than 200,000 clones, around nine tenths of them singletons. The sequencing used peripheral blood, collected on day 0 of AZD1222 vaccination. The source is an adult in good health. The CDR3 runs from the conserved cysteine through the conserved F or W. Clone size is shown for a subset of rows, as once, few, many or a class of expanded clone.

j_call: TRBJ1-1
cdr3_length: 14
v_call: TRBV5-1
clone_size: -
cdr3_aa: CASSPLGGNTEAFF

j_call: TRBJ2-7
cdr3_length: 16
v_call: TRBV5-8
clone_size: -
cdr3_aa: CASSPKTGGVSYEQYF

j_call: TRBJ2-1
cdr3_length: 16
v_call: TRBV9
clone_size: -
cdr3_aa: CASSSSRLAGVQEQFF

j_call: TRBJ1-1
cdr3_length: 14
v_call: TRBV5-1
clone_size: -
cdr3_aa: CASSLDLSNTEAFF

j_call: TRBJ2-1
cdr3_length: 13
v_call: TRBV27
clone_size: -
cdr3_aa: CASSLWAGDEQFF

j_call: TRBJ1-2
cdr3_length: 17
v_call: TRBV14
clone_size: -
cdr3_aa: CASSPKPPLGQDNGYTF

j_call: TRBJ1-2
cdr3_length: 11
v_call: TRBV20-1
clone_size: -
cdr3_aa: CSATGEDGYTF

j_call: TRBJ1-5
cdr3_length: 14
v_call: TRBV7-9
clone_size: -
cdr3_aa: CASSPTVSNQPQHF

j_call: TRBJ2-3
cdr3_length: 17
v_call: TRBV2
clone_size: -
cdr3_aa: CASSGGLGREGTDTQYF

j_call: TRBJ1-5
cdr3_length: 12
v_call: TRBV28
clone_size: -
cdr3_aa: CASYRGDQPQHF

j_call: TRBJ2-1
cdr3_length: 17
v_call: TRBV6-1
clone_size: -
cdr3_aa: CASSEFIGTSGINEQFF

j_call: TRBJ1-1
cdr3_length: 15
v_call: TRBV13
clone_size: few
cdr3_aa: CASSPAGPGNTEAFF

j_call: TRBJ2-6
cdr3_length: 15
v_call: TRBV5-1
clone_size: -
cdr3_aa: CASRNTGTGANVLTF

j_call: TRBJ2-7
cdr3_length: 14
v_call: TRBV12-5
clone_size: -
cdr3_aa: CASAPPSLSYEQYF

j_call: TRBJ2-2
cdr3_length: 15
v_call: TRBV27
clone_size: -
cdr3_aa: CASGLTGAGTGELFF

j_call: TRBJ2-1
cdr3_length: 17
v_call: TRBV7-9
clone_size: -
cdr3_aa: CASSPVSGDLRYNEQFF

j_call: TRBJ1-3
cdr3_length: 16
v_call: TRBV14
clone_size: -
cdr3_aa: CASSQDLGASGNTIYF

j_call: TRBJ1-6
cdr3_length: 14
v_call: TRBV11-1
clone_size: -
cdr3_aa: CASSTGTSNSPLHF

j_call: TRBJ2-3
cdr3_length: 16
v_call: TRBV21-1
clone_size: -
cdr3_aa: CASSKCRKPSTDTQYF

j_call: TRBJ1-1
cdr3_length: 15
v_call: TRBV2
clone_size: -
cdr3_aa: CASRLMSTVNTEAFF

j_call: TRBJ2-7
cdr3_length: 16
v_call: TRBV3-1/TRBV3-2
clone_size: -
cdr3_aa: CASSPGTSGASREQYF

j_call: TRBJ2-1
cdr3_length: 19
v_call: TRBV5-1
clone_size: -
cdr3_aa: CASSLSGTTINPPYNEQFF

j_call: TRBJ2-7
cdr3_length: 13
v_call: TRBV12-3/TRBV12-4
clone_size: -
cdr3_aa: CASSLGSPYEQYF

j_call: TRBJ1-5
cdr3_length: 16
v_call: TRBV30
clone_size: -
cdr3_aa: CAWSIGGLYSNQPQHF

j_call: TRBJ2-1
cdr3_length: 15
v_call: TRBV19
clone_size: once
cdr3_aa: CASSIAAGRDGEQFF

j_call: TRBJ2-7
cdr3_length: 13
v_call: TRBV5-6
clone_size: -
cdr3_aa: CASSLTASYEQYF

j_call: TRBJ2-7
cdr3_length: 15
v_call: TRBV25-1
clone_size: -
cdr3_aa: CASSPLTSSNYEQYF

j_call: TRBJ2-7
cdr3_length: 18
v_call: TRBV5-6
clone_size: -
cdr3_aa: CASSDGLAGGFFSYEQYF

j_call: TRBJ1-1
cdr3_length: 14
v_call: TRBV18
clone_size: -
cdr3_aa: CASSPKELNTEAFF

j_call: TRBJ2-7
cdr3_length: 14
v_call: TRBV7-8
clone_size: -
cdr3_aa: CASSLRQTAYEQYF

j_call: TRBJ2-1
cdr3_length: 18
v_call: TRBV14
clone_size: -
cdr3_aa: CASSPRSSGRYSYNEQFF

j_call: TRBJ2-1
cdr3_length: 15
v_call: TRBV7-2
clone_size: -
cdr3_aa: CASSLVGVEWGEQFF

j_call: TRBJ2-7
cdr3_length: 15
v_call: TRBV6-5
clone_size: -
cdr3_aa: CASSYTSGSTYEQYF

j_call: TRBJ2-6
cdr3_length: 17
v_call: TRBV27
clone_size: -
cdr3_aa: CASSLDNGGSGANVLTF

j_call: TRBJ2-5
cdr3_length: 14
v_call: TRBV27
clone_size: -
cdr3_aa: CASSLPPPQETQYF